This entry is about one TCR beta chain. A few counts support this clonotype. Which antigen it targets is not known. No base qualities exist here, and no much larger clone lies one base off it. In the germline V gene (reference sequence), CDR1 corresponds to SEHNR and CDR2 to FQNEAQ. The V end loses 3 bases and the J end loses 2 bases, and a stretch of 10 bases separates them. The CDR3 starts with the cysteine, ends with the phenylalanine, and has 14 residues. Of the read, only the CDR3 DNA is kept; its 42 bases are in frame from base 1. The data derive from a study of early T cells in non-severe SARS-CoV-2 infection (dated by TCRdb to the early 2020s). Describing the broader study: Bulk RNA from unsorted whole blood was used for TCR sequencing, so alpha and beta chains could not be paired.

Points the paper makes about the study in general: VDJdb matching was skewed toward anti-spike CD8 responses, so virus-specific expansions were likely underestimated and private and CD4 specificities were missed.

A case-control design nested within a healthcare worker cohort in London, UK, was used, with weekly nasopharyngeal swab PCR tests and blood sampling performed. Healthcare workers were recruited between 23 and 31 March 2020, during the week of the UK lockdown, and were followed weekly for up to roughly 15 weeks. The method was 5' RACE. Sequencer: NextSeq 500. Unique molecular identifiers were attached to individual cDNA molecules in the TCR library protocol so that sequencing error and PCR bias could be corrected. Both TCR alpha and beta chains were sequenced, and tight co-correlation was observed between alpha and beta sequence abundances in each sample. The authors processed their data as follows. Decombinator V4 was used to perform V gene, J gene and CDR3 annotation of TCR sequences. TCRs were defined as expanded if a significant change between any two time points was detected under a Poisson model with p below 0.0001. TCR abundances were normalised to the total number of TCRs sequenced per sample and expressed as counts per million. TRAV1-2 paired with TRAJ12, TRAJ20 or TRAJ33 defined MAIT TCRs, while TRAV10 paired with TRAJ18 defined iNKT TCRs. VDJdb, accessed 1 November 2021, was searched for CMV, EBV and SARS-CoV-2 annotated TCRs, with TCRs annotated for multiple antigens excluded. TCRdb cleaned the public reads at Q25 with fastp, built clones with MiXCR and kept in-frame beta chains. All rows with the same CDR3 protein become a single entry with the most common DNA and genes. TCRdb, not the authors, supplied the V and J calls. The sample table holds around 78,000 distinct CDR3 sequences, of which around an eighth were seen once. The ten biggest clones cover under 4% of the sample.

Sample: whole blood. Rearrangement joined TRBV7-9 to TRBJ2-5, with the identity of the D gene unclear. The TCR was taken from an adult who was a healthcare worker with PCR-confirmed SARS-CoV-2 infection or an uninfected control (not recorded which). The DNA is TGTGCCAGCAGCTTTTTTACATTACAAGAGACCCAGTACTTC. Translated, it reads CASSFFTLQETQYF.